This T cell receptor (beta chain) was documented in a study of metastatic and nonmetastatic thyroid tumors. The V gene lost 2 bases and the J gene lost 1 base, with 11 bases spanning the gap. Germline assignment: CDR1 DFQATT and CDR2 SNEGSKA (reference sequence). The CDR3 is 14 residues long. TCRdb reprocessed the PCR reads via MiXCR. The sample contains about 21,000 clones, about 30% of which appear only once. This clone was picked up many times. Among the patients, none had received any treatment before thyroid surgery. The chain has TRBV20-1 and TRBJ1-1, with a weak D call TRBD1 (6 bases). The sample comprised blood. This TCR was recovered from a female donor with papillary thyroid cancer or a benign thyroid nodule (not recorded which). Some clones in this sample may be carry-over from other donors' samples. The CDR3: CSARRMTGNTEAFF. For the CDR3, the DNA is TGCAGTGCTAGAAGGATGACAGGGAACACTGAAGCTTTCTTT.